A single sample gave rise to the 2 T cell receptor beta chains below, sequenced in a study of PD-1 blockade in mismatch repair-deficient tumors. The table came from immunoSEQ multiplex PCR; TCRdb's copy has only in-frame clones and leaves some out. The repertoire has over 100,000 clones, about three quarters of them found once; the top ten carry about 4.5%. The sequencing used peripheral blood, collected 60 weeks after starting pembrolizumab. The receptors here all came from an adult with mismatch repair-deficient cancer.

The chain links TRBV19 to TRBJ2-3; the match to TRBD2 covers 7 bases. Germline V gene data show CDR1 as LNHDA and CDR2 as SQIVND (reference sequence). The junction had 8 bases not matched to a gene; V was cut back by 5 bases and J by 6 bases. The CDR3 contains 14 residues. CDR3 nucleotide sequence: TGTGCCAGTAGTCCCCTTAGCGGGTCCGATACGCAGTATTTT. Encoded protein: CASSPLSGSDTQYF.

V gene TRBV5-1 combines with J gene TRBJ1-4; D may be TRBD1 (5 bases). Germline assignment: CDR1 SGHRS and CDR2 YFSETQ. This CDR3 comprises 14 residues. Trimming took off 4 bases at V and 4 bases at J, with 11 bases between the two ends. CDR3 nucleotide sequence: TGCGCCAGCAGCCCGATGGGGGTTAATGAAAAACTGTTTTTT. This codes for CASSPMGVNEKLFF.